This T cell receptor (beta chain) was observed in a study of T cell responses to AZD1222 COVID-19 vaccine. The ends were cut back, 1 base at V and 2 bases at J, with 12 bases in the middle. CDR1 SGHVS and CDR2 FNYEAQ come from the germline V gene. This CDR3 has 15 amino acids. Sequencing used immunoSEQ multiplex PCR; TCRdb keeps in-frame clones, though not all of them. The sample has over 100,000 clones; approximately 90% are singletons. This clonotype was sampled from an adult in good health. V gene TRBV7-6 combines with J gene TRBJ2-7, with D possibly TRBD1 on 6 matching bases. The sequencing here drew on peripheral blood, taken on day 0 of AZD1222 vaccination. DNA of the CDR3: TGTGCCAGCAGCTTAGGGACAGCAGAAACCTACGAGCAGTACTTC. Its protein is CASSLGTAETYEQYF.